The clone carrying this T cell receptor beta chain was picked up one time. This CDR3 spans 15 amino acids. After removal of 0 bases from V and 3 bases from J, the junction contained 1 base not matched to a gene. The germline V gene has CDR1 SGHKS and CDR2 YYEKEE (reference sequence). The source of the sample is a study of blood T cell repertoires in COVID-19. Method: immunoSEQ multiplex PCR; TCRdb's copy keeps in-frame clones and lacks some. The sample has 150,000 to 200,000 clones; roughly 79% are singletons. The sample consisted of peripheral blood. The gene calls are TRBV5-5 and TRBJ2-1; 9 bases match TRBD2. This TCR derives from a woman of 80 years or more with COVID-19, enrolled during active disease. CDR3 DNA sequence: TGTGCCAGCAGCTTGGGACTAGCGGACTACAATGAGCAGTTCTTC. Encoded protein: CASSLGLADYNEQFF.